Below, 26 T cell receptor beta chains from the same sample are listed, as sequenced in a study of read filtering for tumor transcriptome and immune sequencing. This library used around 0.4 ug RNA and molecular barcoded adaptors spanning alpha/delta and beta/gamma chains. TCRdb reanalysed the reads using MiXCR and keeps one entry per CDR3 protein. Of about 35,000 distinct CDR3 sequences listed, roughly an eighth are singletons. Input material: a population of CD138-negative cells sorted from bone marrow. The receptors come from a donor at least 40 years old with multiple myeloma.

This clonotype showed up many times. The chain uses TRBV2 and TRBJ1-1; perhaps TRBD1 as D (6 bases). Looked up from germline, CDR1 is SNHLY and CDR2 is FYNNEI. Trimming left V 2 bases short and J 0 bases short, with 13 bases between. This CDR3 has 16 residues. The chain's CDR3 is CASSESAGAMNTEAFF. As DNA, the CDR3 is TGTGCCAGCAGTGAATCCGCAGGGGCAATGAACACTGAAGCTTTCTTT.

Points on this clonotype: Compared with germline, one end of the junction differs, possibly owing to a read error. V usage is TRBV5-1 and J usage is TRBJ2-7; 7 bases fit TRBD2. The CDR3 sequence is 15 residues long. CDR1 and CDR2 from the germline V gene are SGHRS and YFSETQ. CDR3 nucleotide sequence: TGCGCCAGCAAATTGGTTGAAGCGGGGACCTACGAGCGGTACTTC. As protein: CASKLVEAGTYERYF.

Concerning this clonotype: One junction end disagrees with the germline gene, perhaps due to a read error. The chain is built from TRBV2 and TRBJ2-1; TRBD2 matches at 9 bases. This CDR3 has 15 residues. Germline CDR1 and CDR2: SNHLY and FYNNEI. This chain's CDR3 is CASIGTSRTYNGQLF. CDR3 nucleotide sequence: TGTGCCAGCATTGGGACTAGCAGAACCTACAATGGGCAGCTCTTC.

This clonotype was recorded at least ten times. This rearrangement joins TRBV5-1 to TRBJ1-1; D possibly corresponds to TRBD1 (5 bases). V dropped 0 bases and J dropped 3 bases, with 12 bases sitting between them. CDR1 SGHRS and CDR2 YFSETQ come from the germline V gene. CDR3 length: 15 residues. The CDR3 loop reads CASSLEAGRDTEAFF. CDR3 DNA: TGCGCCAGCAGCTTGGAAGCGGGGCGGGACACTGAAGCTTTCTTT.

V and J are TRBV6-1 and TRBJ2-2, with TRBD2 matching over 14 bases. Per germline, CDR1 MNHNS and CDR2 SASEGT. V was clipped by 6 bases and J by 3 bases; unmatched bases: 24. This CDR3 region has 23 residues. In DNA, the CDR3 is TGTGCCAGCAGACTGACTAGCGGGGGGGCTCCGTGGACTTTAAGAAGGGACACCGGGGAGCTGTTTTTT. Translation gives CASRLTSGGAPWTLRRDTGELFF.

This clonotype was counted between two and nine times. This sequence may be a read error, since a much larger clone differs from it by one base. The DNA for the CDR3 is TGTGCCAGCAGTTATTTCCAGGTCAATCAGCTCCAGCATTTT. Encoded protein: CASSYFQVNQLQHF. V and J are TRBV6-2 or TRBV6-3 and TRBJ1-5; D not resolved. The V gene's germline CDR1 is MNHEY and CDR2 SVGEGT. The CDR3 is 14 residues long.

This clonotype was detected many times. The chain couples TRBV12-3 or TRBV12-4 to TRBJ1-1; TRBD1 is a possible D gene (5 bases). V lost 5 bases to trimming and J lost 1 base, with 8 bases between them. The length of the CDR3 is 13 residues. CDR3 in amino acids: CASSGHRNTEAFF. The CDR3 nucleotides read TGTGCCAGCAGTGGACACAGGAACACTGAAGCTTTCTTT.

By sample fraction, this clonotype is medium-sized. This chain joins TRBV7-3 and TRBJ2-1, with a weak D call TRBD2 (6 bases). Trimming took off 1 base at V and 6 bases at J, with 13 bases between the two ends. There are 15 residues in the CDR3. The V gene's germline CDR1 is SGHTA and CDR2 FQGTGA. CDR3: CASSLRGTVLNEQFF. CDR3 in DNA: TGTGCCAGCAGCTTAAGAGGGACTGTTCTCAATGAGCAGTTCTTC. The whole variable domain, filled in from reference TRBV7-3 and TRBJ2-1, reads GAGVSQTPSNKVTEKGKYVELRCDPISGHTALYWYRQSLGQGPEFLIYFQGTGAADDSGLPNDRFFAVRPEGSVSTLKIQRTERGDSAVYLCASSLRGTVLNEQFFGPGTRLTVL.

This clonotype was counted many times. The chain combines TRBV7-9 with TRBJ1-4, with 10 positions matching TRBD1. Germline CDR1 is SEHNR and CDR2 is FQNEAQ (reference sequence). The ends lost 3 bases at V and 8 bases at J; junction bases unmatched: 3. This CDR3 contains 14 residues. This CDR3 is CASSFGTGVEKLFF. DNA of the CDR3: TGTGCCAGCAGCTTCGGGACAGGGGTCGAAAAACTGTTTTTT.

This clonotype was counted at least ten times. V gene TRBV15 combines with J gene TRBJ1-1, with unresolved D. The CDR3 totals 16 residues. Trimming cost V 0 bases and J 1 base, with 12 bases left between them. Germline CDR1 LNHNV, CDR2 YYDKDF (reference sequence). CDR3 sequence reads: CATSREYGRPNTEAFF. Written as DNA, the CDR3 is TGTGCCACCAGCAGAGAGTATGGACGGCCGAACACTGAAGCTTTCTTT.

This clonotype was counted ten times or more. The CDR3 loop reads CASSRSTGFAQPQHF. CDR3 DNA: TGCGCCAGCAGCCGATCGACAGGGTTTGCCCAGCCCCAGCATTTT. V and J are TRBV4-1 and TRBJ1-5; 7 bases map to TRBD1. Germline lookup yields CDR1 MGHRA and CDR2 YSYEKL. The CDR3 extends over 15 amino acids. Trimming cost V 4 bases and J 7 bases; bases outside gene matches: 10.

This clonotype was counted a few times. Sequence at one end of the junction differs from germline and may be a read error. The chain recombines TRBV5-6 with TRBJ2-1; 8 nucleotides line up with TRBD1. This CDR3 is 17 amino acids long. Per the germline V gene, CDR1 is SGHDT and CDR2 is YYEEEE. The CDR3 sequence: CASNLLLDRGGSDEQLF. The CDR3 DNA sequence: TGTGCCAGCAACCTATTACTCGACAGGGGAGGAAGCGACGAGCAGCTCTTC.

V gene TRBV19 combines with J gene TRBJ2-3; no firm D call. Trimming took off 6 bases at V and 3 bases at J, with 13 bases between the two ends. Germline-derived CDR1 and CDR2 are LNHDA and SQIVND (reference sequence). The CDR3 length is 14 residues. The CDR3 DNA follows: TGTGCCAGTAGCCCTACATGGGGTACAGATACGCAGTATTTT. Translating it yields CASSPTWGTDTQYF. Filled out from reference TRBV19 and TRBJ2-3, the complete variable domain reads DGGITQSPKYLFRKEGQNVTLSCEQNLNHDAMYWYRQDPGQGLRLIYYSQIVNDFQKGDIAEGYSVSREKKESFPLTVTSAQKNPTAFYLCASSPTWGTDTQYFGPGTRLTVL.

This clonotype has ten or more counts. V and J are TRBV6-1 and TRBJ1-6; D is unclear. The V and J ends lost 2 bases and 0 bases respectively, with 8 bases between them. CDR1 and CDR2 from the germline V gene are MNHNS and SASEGT. The CDR3 totals 16 residues. The CDR3 DNA follows: TGTGCCAGCAGTGAACAGGACTACTCCTATAATTCACCCCTCCACTTT. This encodes CASSEQDYSYNSPLHF.

This clonotype was detected ten times or more. V is TRBV11-1 and J is TRBJ2-7; TRBD1 matches 10 bases. The V gene's germline CDR1 is SGHAT and CDR2 FQDESV (reference sequence). V shed 7 bases and J 6 bases; nucleotides not matched to a gene: 6. There are 13 residues in the CDR3. The CDR3 is CASIRTGGSEQYF. CDR3 coding DNA: TGTGCCAGCATTAGGACAGGGGGATCCGAGCAGTACTTC.

This clonotype was counted many times. The chain combines TRBV13 with TRBJ1-5; D not certain. Germline assignment: CDR1 PRHDT and CDR2 FYEKMQ (reference sequence). There are 14 residues in the CDR3. V was clipped by 0 bases and J by 3 bases, with 6 bases between them. This CDR3 reads CASSLGADNQPQHF. CDR3 coding DNA: TGTGCCAGCAGCTTAGGGGCAGACAATCAGCCCCAGCATTTT.

This clonotype was picked up many times. The gene calls are TRBV7-2 and TRBJ2-5; perhaps TRBD1 as D (5 bases). The CDR3 extends over 17 amino acids. Germline values: CDR1 SGHTA, CDR2 FQGNSA. Between the trimmed V and J ends, which lost 2 bases and 7 bases, there was a span of 23 bases. CDR3 sequence reads: CASSLRSSRVLAGTQYF. CDR3 DNA sequence: TGTGCCAGCAGCTTAAGGTCCAGCAGGGTTCTTGCAGGGACCCAGTACTTC.

This clonotype is labeled as medium-sized. The chain couples TRBV29-1 to TRBJ2-1; 10 positions agree with TRBD2. Germline assignment: CDR1 SQVTM and CDR2 ANQGSEA. The CDR3 sequence is 15 residues long. J lost 2 bases, V lost 7 bases, and 8 bases had no gene match. The CDR3, as DNA: TGCAGCGGTGGCAGGACTAGCGGTCCCTACAATGAGCAGTTCTTC. This gives the protein CSGGRTSGPYNEQFF.

This clonotype was picked up many times. The chain is built from TRBV28 and TRBJ1-2; 9 nucleotides match TRBD1. CDR1 MDHEN and CDR2 SYDVKM come from the germline V gene. After removal of 3 bases from V and 0 bases from J, the junction contained 14 bases not matched to a gene. The CDR3 is made up of 19 amino acids. The CDR3: CASSFYFRDRAFSNYGYTF. CDR3 sequence (DNA): TGTGCCAGCAGTTTCTATTTTCGGGACAGGGCGTTTTCTAACTATGGCTACACCTTC.

This clonotype was recorded many times. V and J are TRBV28 and TRBJ1-4; no definite D call. Germline CDR1 reads MDHEN; CDR2 reads SYDVKM. This CDR3 contains 13 residues. The V gene lost 7 bases and the J gene lost 3 bases, with 9 bases spanning the gap. CDR3 sequence (DNA): TGTGCCAGCATGGGCGAGTCTAATGAAAAACTGTTTTTT. It translates to CASMGESNEKLFF.

In this sample, this clonotype turned up many times. The chain carries TRBV15 and TRBJ2-3; D remains unclear. The germline gives CDR1 LNHNV, CDR2 YYDKDF (reference sequence). The CDR3 length is 14 residues. The V end lost 8 bases, the J end lost 0 bases, and 12 bases lay between the germline ends. CDR3 coding DNA: TGTGCCACCTCCCCGTGGGGAAGCACAGATACGCAGTATTTT. Its protein is CATSPWGSTDTQYF.

About this clonotype itself: At one boundary the junction diverges from the germline segment, which might be a read error. The chain is built from TRBV20-1 and TRBJ2-1, with TRBD2 identical over 9 bases. Germline loops: CDR1 DFQATT, CDR2 SNEGSKA (reference sequence). The CDR3 spans 17 residues. The CDR3 DNA reads as TGCAGTGCTAGACATTTTATTGCGGGAGGGAGTGTTTATGAGCAGTCCTTC. As protein: CSARHFIAGGSVYEQSF.

About this clonotype: A much larger clone is a single base away; this may be a read error. This chain connects TRBV18 to TRBJ1-6; 9 nucleotides agree with TRBD1. The V gene's germline CDR1 is KGHSH and CDR2 LQKENI. The CDR3 is 17 amino acids. CDR3 nucleotides: TGTGCCAGCCCACCGGTTCCGGGACAGGGCGGAGGCTCACCCCTCCACTTT. Its protein is CASPPVPGQGGGSPLHF.

This clonotype was detected a few times. CDR3: CASSLESSGYNEQFF. As DNA, the CDR3 is TGCGCCAGCAGCTTGGAGTCTAGCGGTTACAATGAGCAGTTCTTC. This chain links TRBV5-1 with TRBJ2-1; 7 nucleotides line up with TRBD2. The junction had 4 bases not matched to a gene; V was cut back by 0 bases and J by 4 bases. Germline CDR1 SGHRS, CDR2 YFSETQ. The CDR3 runs to 15 residues.

There are many counts of this clonotype. V gene TRBV5-1 combines with J gene TRBJ2-5, with 12 bases fitting TRBD1. Germline V lookup: CDR1 SGHRS, CDR2 YFSETQ. The CDR3 is 15 amino acids. The trim removed 4 bases at V and 5 bases at J, leaving 6 bases unmatched. The CDR3 reads CASSPGQGAWETQYF. DNA for the CDR3: TGCGCCAGCAGCCCGGGACAGGGGGCTTGGGAGACCCAGTACTTC.

This clonotype was observed at least ten times. This sequence joins TRBV20-1 and TRBJ1-2; tentative D call: TRBD1 (5 bases). Trimming cost V 0 bases and J 3 bases, with 8 bases left between them. The CDR3 length is 13 residues. In germline, CDR1 is DFQATT, CDR2 SNEGSKA (reference sequence). This CDR3 is CSARDLGDYGYTF. DNA for the CDR3: TGCAGTGCTAGAGATCTGGGGGACTATGGCTACACCTTC.